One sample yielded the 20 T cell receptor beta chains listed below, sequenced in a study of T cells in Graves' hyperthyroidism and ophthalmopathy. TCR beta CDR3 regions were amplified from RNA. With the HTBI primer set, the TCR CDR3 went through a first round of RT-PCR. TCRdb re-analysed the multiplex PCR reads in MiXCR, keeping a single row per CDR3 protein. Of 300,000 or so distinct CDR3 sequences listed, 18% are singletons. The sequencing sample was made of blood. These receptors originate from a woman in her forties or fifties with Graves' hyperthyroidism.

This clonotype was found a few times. Here the CDR3 DNA reads TGCAGCGTGGTACAGGGGGCAGCCTATGGCTACACCTTC. It is translated as CSVVQGAAYGYTF. The V call is TRBV29-1, the J call TRBJ1-2; 9 nucleotides agree with TRBD1. This CDR3 has 13 amino acids. Germline V gene sequence: CDR1 SQVTM, CDR2 ANQGSEA. V shed 6 bases and J 4 bases; nucleotides not matched to a gene: 6.

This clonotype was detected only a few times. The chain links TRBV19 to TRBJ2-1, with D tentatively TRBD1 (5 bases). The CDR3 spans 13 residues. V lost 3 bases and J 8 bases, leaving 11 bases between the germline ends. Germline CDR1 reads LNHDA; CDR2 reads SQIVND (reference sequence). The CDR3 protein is CASSINKGYEQFF. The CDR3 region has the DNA TGTGCCAGTAGTATCAATAAGGGGTATGAGCAGTTCTTC.

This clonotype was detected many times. The CDR3, as DNA: TGTGCCAGCAGTACCCGGACTTTGATTGGCACAGATACGCAGTATTTT. Its protein is CASSTRTLIGTDTQYF. The chain uses TRBV6-2 or TRBV6-3 and TRBJ2-3; D perhaps matches TRBD2 (5 bases). Germline CDR1 reads MNHEY; CDR2 reads SVGEGT. This CDR3 comprises 16 residues. Trimming pared 5 bases from V and 1 base from J, leaving 16 bases between.

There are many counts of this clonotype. The CDR3 sequence: CASSLTGVLNYGYTF. The CDR3 DNA reads TGTGCCAGCAGTTTAACAGGGGTTCTTAACTATGGCTACACCTTC. The chain has TRBV12-3 or TRBV12-4 and TRBJ1-2; 7 bases are shared with TRBD1. The CDR3 covers 15 residues. The V gene end was trimmed by 2 bases and the J gene end by 1 base; junction bases not matched to a gene: 4.

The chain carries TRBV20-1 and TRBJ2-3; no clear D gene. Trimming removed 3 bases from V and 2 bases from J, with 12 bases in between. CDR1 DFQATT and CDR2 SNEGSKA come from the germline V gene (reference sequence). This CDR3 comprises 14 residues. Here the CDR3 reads CSARDVSLTDTQYF. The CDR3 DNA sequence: TGCAGTGCTAGGGACGTTTCCCTCACAGATACGCAGTATTTT.

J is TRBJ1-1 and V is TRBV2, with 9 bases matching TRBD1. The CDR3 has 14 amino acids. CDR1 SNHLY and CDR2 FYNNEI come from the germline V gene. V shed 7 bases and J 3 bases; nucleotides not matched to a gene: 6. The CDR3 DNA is TGTGCCAGCACCATCCGGACAGGGGACACTGAAGCTTTCTTT. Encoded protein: CASTIRTGDTEAFF.

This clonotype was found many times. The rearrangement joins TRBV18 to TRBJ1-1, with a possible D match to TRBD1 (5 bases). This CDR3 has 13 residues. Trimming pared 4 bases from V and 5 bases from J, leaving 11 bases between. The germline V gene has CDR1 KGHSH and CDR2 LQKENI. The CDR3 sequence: CASSRGVETEAFF. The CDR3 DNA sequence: TGTGCCAGCTCACGGGGGGTAGAGACTGAAGCTTTCTTT.

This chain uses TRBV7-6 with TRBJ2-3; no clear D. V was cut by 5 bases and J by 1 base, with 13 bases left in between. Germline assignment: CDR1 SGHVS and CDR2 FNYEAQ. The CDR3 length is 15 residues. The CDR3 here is CASSPVPEGTDTQYF. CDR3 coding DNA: TGTGCCAGCAGCCCCGTTCCCGAGGGCACAGATACGCAGTATTTT.

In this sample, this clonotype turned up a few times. CDR3 sequence reads: CSVPLAGEADTQYF. In nucleotides, the CDR3 is TGCAGCGTACCACTAGCGGGAGAGGCAGATACGCAGTATTTT. The J gene is TRBJ2-3, the V gene TRBV29-1; 11 nucleotides match TRBD2. CDR3 size: 14 residues. V trimming: 6 bases; J trimming: 4 bases; junction bases outside the gene matches: 6. Germline V gene sequence: CDR1 SQVTM, CDR2 ANQGSEA.

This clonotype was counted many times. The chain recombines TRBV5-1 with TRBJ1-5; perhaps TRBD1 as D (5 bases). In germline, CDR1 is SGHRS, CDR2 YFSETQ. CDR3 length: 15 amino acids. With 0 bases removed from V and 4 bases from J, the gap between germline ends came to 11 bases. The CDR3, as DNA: TGCGCCAGCAGCTTGGGAGACAGCCGAAATCAGCCCCAGCATTTT. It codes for CASSLGDSRNQPQHF. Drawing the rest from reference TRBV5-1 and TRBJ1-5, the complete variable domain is KAGVTQTPRYLIKTRGQQVTLSCSPISGHRSVSWYQQTPGQGLQFLFEYFSETQRNKGNFPGRFSGRQFSNSRSEMNVSTLELGDSALYLCASSLGDSRNQPQHFGDGTRLSIL.

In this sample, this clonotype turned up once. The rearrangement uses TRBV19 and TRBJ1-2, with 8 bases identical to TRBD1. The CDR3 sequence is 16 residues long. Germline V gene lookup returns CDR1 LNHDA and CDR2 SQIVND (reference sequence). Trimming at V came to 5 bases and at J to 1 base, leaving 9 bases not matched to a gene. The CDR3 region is CASSLRPGQGNYGYTF. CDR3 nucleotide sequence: TGTGCCAGTAGTCTAAGACCCGGACAGGGTAACTATGGCTACACCTTC. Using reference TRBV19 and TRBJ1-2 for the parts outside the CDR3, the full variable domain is DGGITQSPKYLFRKEGQNVTLSCEQNLNHDAMYWYRQDPGQGLRLIYYSQIVNDFQKGDIAEGYSVSREKKESFPLTVTSAQKNPTAFYLCASSLRPGQGNYGYTFGSGTRLTVV.

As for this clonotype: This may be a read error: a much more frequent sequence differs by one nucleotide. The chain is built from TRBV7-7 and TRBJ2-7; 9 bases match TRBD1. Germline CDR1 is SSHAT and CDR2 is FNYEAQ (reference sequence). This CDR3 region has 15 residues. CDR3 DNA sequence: TGTGCTAGCGGCTTGGGACAGGGTGACTCCTACGAGCAGTACTTC. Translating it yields CASGLGQGDSYEQYF. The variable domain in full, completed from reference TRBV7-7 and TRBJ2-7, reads GAGVSQSPRYKVTKRGQDVTLRCDPISSHATLYWYQQALGQGPEFLTYFNYEAQPDKSGLPSDRFSAERPEGSISTLTIQRTEQRDSAMYRCASGLGQGDSYEQYFGPGTRLTVT.

In DNA, the CDR3 is TGCAGCGTCTCGCCCGGGACCGGCTTGTGGGGCTACACCTTC. Its protein product is CSVSPGTGLWGYTF. The chain recombines TRBV29-1 with TRBJ1-2, with D possibly matching TRBD1 (5 bases). The ends were cut back, 6 bases at V and 8 bases at J, with 22 bases in the middle. Germline CDR1 reads SQVTM; CDR2 reads ANQGSEA. The CDR3 extends over 14 amino acids.

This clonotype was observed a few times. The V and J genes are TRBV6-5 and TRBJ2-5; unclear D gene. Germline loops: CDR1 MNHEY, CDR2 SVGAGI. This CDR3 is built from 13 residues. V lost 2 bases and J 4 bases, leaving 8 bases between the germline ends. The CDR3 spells CASSYDPGETQYF. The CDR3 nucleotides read TGTGCCAGCAGTTACGACCCGGGAGAGACCCAGTACTTC.

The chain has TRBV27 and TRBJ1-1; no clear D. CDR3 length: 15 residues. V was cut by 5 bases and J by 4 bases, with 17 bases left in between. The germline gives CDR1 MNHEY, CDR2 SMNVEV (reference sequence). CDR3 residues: CASSISFSGFTEAFF. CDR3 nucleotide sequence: TGTGCCAGCAGTATCTCCTTTTCTGGCTTCACTGAAGCTTTCTTT.

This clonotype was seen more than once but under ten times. The CDR3 DNA reads as TGTGCCAGCACGCAACCCCAGGAGCCAGGAAACACCATATATTTT. Translating it yields CASTQPQEPGNTIYF. The chain joins TRBV12-3 or TRBV12-4 to TRBJ1-3; D uncertain. This CDR3 spans 15 amino acids. Trimming cost V 7 bases and J 4 bases, with 17 bases left between them.

The CDR3 here is CAWRGRGYEQYF. The CDR3 coding sequence is TGTGCCTGGAGGGGAAGGGGCTACGAGCAGTACTTC. This chain uses TRBV30 with TRBJ2-7; TRBD1 is a possible D gene (5 bases). Germline loops: CDR1 GTSNPN, CDR2 SVGIG (reference sequence). This CDR3 is built from 12 residues. The V and J ends lost 3 bases and 3 bases respectively, with 9 bases between them.

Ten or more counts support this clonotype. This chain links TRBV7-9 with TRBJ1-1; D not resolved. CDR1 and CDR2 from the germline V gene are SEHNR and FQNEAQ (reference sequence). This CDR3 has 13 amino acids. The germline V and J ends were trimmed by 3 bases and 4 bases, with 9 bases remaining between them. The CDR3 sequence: CASSLKVGTEAFF. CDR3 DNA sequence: TGTGCCAGCAGCTTGAAGGTCGGCACTGAAGCTTTCTTT.

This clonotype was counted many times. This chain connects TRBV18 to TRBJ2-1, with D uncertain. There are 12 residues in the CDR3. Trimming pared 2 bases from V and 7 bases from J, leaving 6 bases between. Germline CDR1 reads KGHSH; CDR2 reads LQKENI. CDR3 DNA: TGTGCCAGCTCACCAAAGGTTAATGAGCAGTTCTTC. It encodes CASSPKVNEQFF. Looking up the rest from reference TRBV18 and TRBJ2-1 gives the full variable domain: NAGVMQNPRHLVRRRGQEARLRCSPMKGHSHVYWYRQLPEEGLKFMVYLQKENIIDESGMPKERFSAEFPKEGPSILRIQQVVRGDSAAYFCASSPKVNEQFFGPGTRLTVL.

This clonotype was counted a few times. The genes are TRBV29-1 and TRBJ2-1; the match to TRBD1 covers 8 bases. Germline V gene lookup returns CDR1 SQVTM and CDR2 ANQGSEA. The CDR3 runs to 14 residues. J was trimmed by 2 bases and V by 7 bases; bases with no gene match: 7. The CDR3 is CSGEGQDAYNEQFF. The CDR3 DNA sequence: TGCAGCGGCGAGGGACAGGATGCCTACAATGAGCAGTTCTTC.